The present T cell receptor (beta chain) was sequenced within a study of shared clonotypes between healthy human individuals. TCRdb's copy holds only in-frame clones and misses some; the assay was immunoSEQ multiplex PCR. This sample yields about 2.4 million clones, of which 80% to 95% are seen a single time; roughly 0.39% belongs to the top ten. The CDR3 spans 18 residues. With 5 bases clipped from V and 1 base from J, the junction kept 13 bases outside the gene matches. Looked up from germline, CDR1 is MDHEN and CDR2 is SYDVKM. The sample comprised naive CD4+ T cells from PBMCs. This sample's subset: CD45RA+ positively selected. The genes are TRBV28 and TRBJ1-2; 10 positions agree with TRBD1. The sequence came from a man aged 18 to 35 in good health. Some clones in this sample may be carry-over from other donors' samples. The CDR3 sequence is CASSPLSGTGVYNYGYTF. The CDR3 DNA reads as TGTGCCAGCAGTCCCCTTTCCGGGACAGGGGTATATAACTATGGCTACACCTTC.